This T cell receptor (beta chain) was captured by sequencing in a study of identifying expanded T cells in peripheral blood. Findings of the study overall: Across healthy donors, higher total template counts meant significantly greater approximately two-week count variance.

As to this clone: Its antigen is not known.

No infections or other immune events were documented during collection. The CDR3 loop spans 15 amino acids. Trimming left V 4 bases short and J 2 bases short, with 14 bases between. In germline, CDR1 is LGHNA, CDR2 YNFKEQ. Some clones are missing from TCRdb's copy, which holds only in-frame ones; the method was immunoSEQ multiplex PCR. This table holds 50,000 to 70,000 clones, around 87% found once. The chain recombines TRBV4-2 with TRBJ2-5; TRBD1 is a possible D gene (5 bases). This sequence was found in a person aged 18 to 70 in good health. The sequenced material came from blood. The CDR3 reads CASSPRAAGQETQYF. The CDR3 nucleotides are TGTGCCAGCAGCCCACGAGCAGCAGGGCAAGAGACCCAGTACTTC.